The 3 T cell receptor beta chains below all came from one sample that was sequenced in a study of cytomegalovirus exposure and HLA in healthy donors. In the PCR, 60 Vbeta and 13 Jbeta primers were used. The repertoire was sequenced with immunoSEQ multiplex PCR; TCRdb's copy has only in-frame clones and lacks some. Of about 97,000 clones in the sample, nearly 65% were seen once. Specimen: PBMCs. The source of these receptors is a human donor in good health.

In the case of this clone: One end of the junction does not line up with germline, which may come from a read error. The genes are TRBV11-2 and TRBJ1-1; D unresolved. CDR1 and CDR2 from the germline V gene are SGHAT and FQNNGV. CDR3 length: 15 amino acids. The CDR3 DNA is TGTGCCAGCAGCCCCGGGGTGGGAGCGAACGCTGAAGCTTTCTTT. Amino acids: CASSPGVGANAEAFF.

This clone appeared once. The chain employs TRBV7-9 and TRBJ2-7, with 14 bases matching TRBD2. Trimming cost V 4 bases and J 4 bases; bases outside gene matches: 9. This CDR3 comprises 17 residues. Per the germline V gene, CDR1 is SEHNR and CDR2 is FQNEAQ (reference sequence). CDR3 loop: CASSSSTGTSGSYEQYF. CDR3 coding DNA: TGTGCCAGCAGCTCAAGTACCGGGACTAGCGGGAGTTACGAGCAGTACTTC.

The J gene is TRBJ2-3, the V gene TRBV11-3; the D is unclear. This CDR3 comprises 16 residues. Germline values: CDR1 SGHNT, CDR2 YENEEA. The V and J ends lost 1 base and 1 base respectively, with 12 bases between them. The DNA of the CDR3 is TGTGCCAGCAGCTTAGGAATAAGCGCACGCACAGATACGCAGTATTTT. It is translated as CASSLGISARTDTQYF.